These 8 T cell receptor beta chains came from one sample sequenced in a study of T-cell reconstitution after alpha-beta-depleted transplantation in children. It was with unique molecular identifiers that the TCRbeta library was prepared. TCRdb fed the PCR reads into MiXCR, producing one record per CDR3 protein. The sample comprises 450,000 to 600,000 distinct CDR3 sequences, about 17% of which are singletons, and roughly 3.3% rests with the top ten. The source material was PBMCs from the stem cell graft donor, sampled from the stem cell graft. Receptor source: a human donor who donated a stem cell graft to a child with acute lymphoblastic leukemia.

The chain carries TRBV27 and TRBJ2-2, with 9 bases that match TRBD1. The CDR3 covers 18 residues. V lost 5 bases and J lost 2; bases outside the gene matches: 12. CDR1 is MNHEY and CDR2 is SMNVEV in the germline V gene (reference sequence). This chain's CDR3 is CASSAGQGRRNNTGELFF. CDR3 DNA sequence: TGTGCCAGCAGTGCGGGACAGGGCAGACGTAATAACACCGGGGAGCTGTTTTTT.

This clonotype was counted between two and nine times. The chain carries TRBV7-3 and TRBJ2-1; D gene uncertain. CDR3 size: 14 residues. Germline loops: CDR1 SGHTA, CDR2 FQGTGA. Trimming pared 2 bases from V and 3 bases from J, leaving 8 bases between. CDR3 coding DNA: TGTGCCAGCAGCTTACAAGGGTACTACAATGAGCAGTTCTTC. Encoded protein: CASSLQGYYNEQFF.

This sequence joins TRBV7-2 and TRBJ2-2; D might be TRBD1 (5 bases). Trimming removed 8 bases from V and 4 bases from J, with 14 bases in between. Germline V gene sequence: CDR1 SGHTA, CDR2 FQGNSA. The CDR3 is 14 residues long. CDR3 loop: CASGLQVITGELFF. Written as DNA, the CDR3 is TGTGCCAGCGGGCTACAGGTTATCACCGGGGAGCTGTTTTTT.

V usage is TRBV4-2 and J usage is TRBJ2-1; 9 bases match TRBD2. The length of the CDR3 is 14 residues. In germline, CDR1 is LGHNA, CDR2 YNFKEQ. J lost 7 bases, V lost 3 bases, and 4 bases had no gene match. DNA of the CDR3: TGTGCCAGCAGCCAGGGACTAGCTATTAATGAGCAGTTCTTC. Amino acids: CASSQGLAINEQFF.

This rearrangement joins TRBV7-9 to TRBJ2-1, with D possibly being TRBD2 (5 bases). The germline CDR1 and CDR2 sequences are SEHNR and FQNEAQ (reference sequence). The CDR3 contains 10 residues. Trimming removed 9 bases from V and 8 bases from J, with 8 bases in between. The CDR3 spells CAREGDEQFF. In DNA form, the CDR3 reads TGTGCCAGAGAGGGAGATGAGCAGTTCTTC.

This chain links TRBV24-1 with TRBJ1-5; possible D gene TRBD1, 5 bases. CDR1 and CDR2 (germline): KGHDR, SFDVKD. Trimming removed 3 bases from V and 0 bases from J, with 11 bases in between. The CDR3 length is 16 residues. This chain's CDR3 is CATSDGQGDSNQPQHF. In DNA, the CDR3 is TGTGCCACCAGTGATGGTCAGGGAGATAGCAATCAGCCCCAGCATTTT.

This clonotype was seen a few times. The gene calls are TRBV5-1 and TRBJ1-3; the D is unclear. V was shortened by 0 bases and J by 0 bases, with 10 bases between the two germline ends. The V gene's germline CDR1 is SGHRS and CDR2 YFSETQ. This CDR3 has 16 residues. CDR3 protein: CASSLGAAYSGNTIYF. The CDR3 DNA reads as TGCGCCAGCAGCTTGGGGGCGGCCTACTCTGGAAACACCATATATTTT.

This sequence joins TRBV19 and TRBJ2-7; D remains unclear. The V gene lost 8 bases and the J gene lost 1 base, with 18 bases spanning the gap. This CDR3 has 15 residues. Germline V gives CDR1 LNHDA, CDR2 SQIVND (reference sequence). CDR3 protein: CASAWQTASSYEQYF. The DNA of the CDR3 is TGTGCCAGTGCTTGGCAGACCGCATCTTCCTACGAGCAGTACTTC.